A selection of T cell receptor beta chains follows, all from one sample in a study of identical twins. TCRdb independently ran MiXCR on the 5' RACE reads; one entry per CDR3 protein. The sample has 450,000 or so distinct CDR3 sequences; 11% to 15% are singletons. The same sample was also studied in work on yellow fever vaccine responses in identical twins.

Sequenced sample: CD4+ T cells sorted from blood. These receptors were collected from a woman under 30 in good health. Both conserved end residues are part of each CDR3.

V	J	CDR3
TRBV7-2	TRBJ2-7	CASSLTHGYEQYF
TRBV2	TRBJ2-5	CACSFQKKGLTYQETQYF
TRBV5-6	TRBJ2-7	CASSPGHLFYEQYF
TRBV6-1	TRBJ1-1	CASSVISGRNTEAFF
TRBV5-1	TRBJ2-5	CASSPSTGERETQYF
TRBV28	TRBJ2-1	CASSPPSDGPNNEQFF
TRBV20-1	TRBJ2-5	CSAVMDTQETQYF
TRBV4-2	TRBJ2-1	CASSQGVPGGNEQFF
TRBV7-3	TRBJ2-1	CASSFSGQGIAREQFF
TRBV6-5	TRBJ2-1	CASRVGYEQFF
TRBV5-8	TRBJ2-3	CASSGYRVGTDTQYF
TRBV29-1	TRBJ2-5	CSVGLAGGPGQETQYF
TRBV6-2/TRBV6-3	TRBJ2-4	CASSYTADLAKNIQYF
TRBV7-9	TRBJ1-1	CASSFDRPTEAFF
TRBV12-3/TRBV12-4	TRBJ2-2	CASSSFGATAGELFF
TRBV4-2	TRBJ1-1	CASSPYRENTEAFF
TRBV7-8	TRBJ2-5	CASSLAWAGGQETQYF
TRBV11-2	TRBJ2-4	CASSLGGVEPSSKNIQYF
TRBV10-3	TRBJ1-4	CATALSASREKLFF
TRBV7-6	TRBJ2-2	CASSSSQVGELFF
TRBV4-1	TRBJ2-7	CASSQVGGSYEQYF
TRBV6-2/TRBV6-3	TRBJ2-7	CASSASGGLFYEQYF
TRBV10-3	TRBJ2-7	CAISESSQGNYEQYF
TRBV12-3/TRBV12-4	TRBJ1-1	CASSQAGEYSEAFF
TRBV12-3/TRBV12-4	TRBJ2-2	CASRSFANTGELFF
TRBV5-1	TRBJ2-1	CASSLAAVSYNEQFF
TRBV20-1	TRBJ2-5	CSAMDPQEETQYF
TRBV4-3	TRBJ1-1	CASSQDSTRGTEAFF
TRBV24-1	TRBJ1-2	CATSDPGQSYGYTF
TRBV20-1	TRBJ2-1	CSPSGYAYNEQFF
TRBV10-3	TRBJ2-5	CAISDFMETQYF
TRBV15	TRBJ1-1	CATSRDPPGSLGLTEAFF
TRBV13	TRBJ2-7	CASSSLAGTGEQYF
TRBV20-1	TRBJ2-3	CSAPGAGIPDTQYF
TRBV5-4	TRBJ2-4	CASSLQGANIQYF
TRBV24-1	TRBJ2-2	CATSDFRWRGFQNTGELFF
TRBV28	TRBJ2-3	CASRTEGGADTQYF
TRBV6-5	TRBJ1-1	CASSTTDGDTEAFF
TRBV5-1	TRBJ2-6	CASSYSKKPDSTGANVLTF
TRBV2	TRBJ1-4	CASRVELATNEKLFF
TRBV11-3	TRBJ2-1	CASSLEGTRGINEQFF